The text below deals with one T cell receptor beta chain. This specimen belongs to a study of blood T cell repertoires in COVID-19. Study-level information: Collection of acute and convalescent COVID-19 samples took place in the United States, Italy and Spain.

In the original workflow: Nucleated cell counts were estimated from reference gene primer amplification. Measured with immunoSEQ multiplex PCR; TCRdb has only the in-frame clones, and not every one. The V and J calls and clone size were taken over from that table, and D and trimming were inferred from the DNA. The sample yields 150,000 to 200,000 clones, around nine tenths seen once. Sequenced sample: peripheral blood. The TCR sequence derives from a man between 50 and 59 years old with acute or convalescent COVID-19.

CDR3 amino acids: CAISGGTGAHSGANVLTF. Here the CDR3 DNA reads TGTGCCATCAGTGGAGGGACAGGGGCTCACTCTGGGGCCAACGTCCTGACTTTC. This chain links TRBV10-3 with TRBJ2-6, with 10 bases fitting TRBD1. With V trimmed by 4 bases and J by 0 bases, 6 bases remained unmatched. The CDR3 consists of 18 residues. Germline V lookup: CDR1 ENHRY, CDR2 SYGVKD.